A single sample gave rise to the 10 T cell receptor beta chains below, sequenced in a study of blood T cell repertoires in COVID-19. Only in-frame clones appear in the TCRdb table, and some are missing; sequencing was by immunoSEQ multiplex PCR. The table records almost 250,000 clones, about 89% of them present only once. Sequencing used PBMCs or T cells enriched from blood (not recorded which). The receptors originated from a woman under 40 who had recovered from COVID-19.

This rearrangement joins TRBV18 to TRBJ2-1; the match to TRBD2 covers 7 bases. V gave up 3 bases and J gave up 6 bases; unmatched junction bases: 14. This CDR3 contains 17 residues. Germline V gene sequence: CDR1 KGHSH, CDR2 LQKENI. The CDR3 region is CASSPIPRASGSNEQFF. The CDR3 region has the DNA TGTGCCAGCTCACCCATACCCCGGGCTAGCGGCAGCAATGAGCAGTTCTTC.

This chain connects TRBV19 to TRBJ2-1; D not resolved. The germline CDR1 and CDR2 sequences are LNHDA and SQIVND (reference sequence). Deletions cut 1 base from V and 0 bases from J, with 7 bases between. CDR3 length: 15 amino acids. CDR3 protein: CASSIGPGSYNEQFF. The CDR3 nucleotides are TGTGCCAGTAGTATAGGCCCAGGCTCCTACAATGAGCAGTTCTTC.

This clone is a singleton in its sample. V usage is TRBV30 and J usage is TRBJ1-3, with D tentatively TRBD1 (6 bases). With 2 bases removed from V and 4 bases from J, the gap between germline ends came to 15 bases. In germline, CDR1 is GTSNPN, CDR2 SVGIG (reference sequence). The CDR3 spans 15 residues. CDR3 loop: CAWSTIGGRGNTIYF. CDR3 nucleotides: TGTGCCTGGAGTACCATAGGGGGTCGAGGAAACACCATATATTTT.

Turning to this clone: Other DNA sequences in the same sample also yield this CDR3. As DNA, the CDR3 is TGCAGCGTTGTGCGAACTGAAGCTTTCTTT. Translated: CSVVRTEAFF. The chain carries TRBV29-1 and TRBJ1-1; D is undetermined. This CDR3 contains 10 residues. Trimming left V 4 bases short and J 5 bases short, with 5 bases between. Germline assignment: CDR1 SQVTM and CDR2 ANQGSEA.

The CDR3 region is CSAQGQGDEQYF. The CDR3 region has the DNA TGCAGCGCCCAAGGCCAGGGCGACGAGCAGTACTTC. V usage is TRBV29-1 and J usage is TRBJ2-7, with TRBD1 as a possible D gene (5 bases). The V and J ends lost 7 bases and 5 bases respectively, with 15 bases between them. Per germline, CDR1 SQVTM and CDR2 ANQGSEA. The CDR3 consists of 12 residues.

The chain combines TRBV9 with TRBJ1-4; D remains unclear. The V gene's germline CDR1 is SGDLS and CDR2 YYNGEE. This CDR3 contains 12 residues. Trimming removed 2 bases at V and 7 bases at J, with 6 bases between. CDR3 in amino acids: CASSVRGEKLFF. The CDR3 coding sequence is TGTGCCAGCAGCGTCCGGGGTGAAAAACTGTTTTTT.

The J gene is TRBJ1-6, the V gene TRBV7-6; D remains unclear. V was cut by 5 bases and J by 7 bases, with 18 bases left in between. The CDR3 loop spans 16 amino acids. Germline V gene sequence: CDR1 SGHVS, CDR2 FNYEAQ. The CDR3 is CASSPSDADYNSPLHF. In DNA, the CDR3 is TGTGCCAGCAGCCCCTCGGATGCGGACTACAATTCACCCCTCCACTTT.

The CDR3 is CASTAGTSVSNEQFF. In nucleotides, the CDR3 is TGTGCCAGCACCGCCGGGACTAGCGTGTCCAATGAGCAGTTCTTC. This chain joins TRBV27 and TRBJ2-1, with 10 bases identical to TRBD2. This CDR3 comprises 15 residues. J was trimmed by 6 bases and V by 7 bases; bases with no gene match: 9. CDR1 and CDR2 from the germline V gene are MNHEY and SMNVEV (reference sequence).

The genes are TRBV6-6 and TRBJ2-3; D is perhaps TRBD1 (6 bases). The V end was cut by 0 bases, the J end by 2 bases, with 12 bases between. This CDR3 spans 16 amino acids. CDR1 is MNHNY and CDR2 is SVGAGI in the germline V gene (reference sequence). The CDR3 here is CASSYSGRGYTDTQYF. CDR3 bases: TGTGCCAGCAGTTACTCGGGCAGGGGTTACACAGATACGCAGTATTTT.

The J gene is TRBJ1-3, the V gene TRBV9; 8 bases map to TRBD1. V trimming: 6 bases; J trimming: 5 bases; junction bases outside the gene matches: 10. This CDR3 contains 15 residues. Germline V gene lookup returns CDR1 SGDLS and CDR2 YYNGEE. CDR3 in DNA: TGTGCCAGCACCACAGGGGGGAACGCACGAAACACCATATATTTT. Residues: CASTTGGNARNTIYF. Combining the CDR3 with reference TRBV9 and TRBJ1-3 gives the whole variable domain DSGVTQTPKHLITATGQRVTLRCSPRSGDLSVYWYQQSLDQGLQFLIQYYNGEERAKGNILERFSAQQFPDLHSELNLSSLELGDSALYFCASTTGGNARNTIYFGEGSWLTVV.